These T cell receptor beta chains were read from a single sample in a study of T cell responses to AZD1222 COVID-19 vaccine. Libraries were prepared by immunoSEQ multiplex PCR; TCRdb keeps only in-frame clonotypes and omits some of them. The sample yields about 56,000 clones, over 75% seen once. This specimen consisted of peripheral blood, obtained on day 0 of AZD1222 vaccination. The receptors originated from an adult in good health. Each CDR3 is given with its conserved first and last residue. Each record gives: D gene, J gene, clone size, V gene, CDR3 protein, CDR3 DNA. The D gene is left open where the match is weak. Rows may omit the clone size; those that give it use once, few, many or a size class.

d_gene: TRBD2; j_gene: TRBJ2-7; abundance: .; v_gene: TRBV5-8; CDR3aa: CASSLGGTSVGFEQYF; CDR3nt: TGTGCCAGCAGCTTGGGGGGGACTAGCGTAGGCTTCGAGCAGTACTTC
d_gene: .; j_gene: TRBJ1-2; abundance: .; v_gene: TRBV4-3; CDR3aa: CASSQAQGPAYGYTF; CDR3nt: TGCGCCAGCAGCCAAGCACAAGGACCCGCCTATGGCTACACCTTC
d_gene: TRBD2; j_gene: TRBJ2-1; abundance: few; v_gene: TRBV7-2; CDR3aa: CASSKGLAGVRGEQFF; CDR3nt: TGTGCCAGCAGCAAAGGCCTAGCGGGAGTAAGGGGTGAGCAGTTCTTC
d_gene: TRBD2; j_gene: TRBJ2-7; abundance: .; v_gene: TRBV6-2/TRBV6-3; CDR3aa: CASSPSGRSNYEQYF; CDR3nt: TGTGCCAGCAGTCCGAGCGGGAGGTCGAACTACGAGCAGTACTTC
d_gene: TRBD1; j_gene: TRBJ1-2; abundance: .; v_gene: TRBV18; CDR3aa: CASSPGQGTLNYGYTF; CDR3nt: TGTGCCAGCTCACCGGGACAGGGGACCCTTAACTATGGCTACACCTTC
d_gene: .; j_gene: TRBJ2-3; abundance: .; v_gene: TRBV7-9; CDR3aa: CASSPRGGPTDTQYF; CDR3nt: TGTGCCAGCAGCCCTAGAGGGGGACCCACAGATACGCAGTATTTT
d_gene: .; j_gene: TRBJ2-5; abundance: .; v_gene: TRBV7-7; CDR3aa: CASSASDETQYF; CDR3nt: TGTGCCAGCAGCGCGAGCGATGAGACCCAGTACTTC
d_gene: .; j_gene: TRBJ1-1; abundance: .; v_gene: TRBV27; CDR3aa: CASRNPGPNTEAFF; CDR3nt: TGTGCCAGCAGAAACCCCGGGCCCAACACTGAAGCTTTCTTT
d_gene: .; j_gene: TRBJ1-2; abundance: once; v_gene: TRBV6-6; CDR3aa: CASNRDARDGYTF; CDR3nt: TGTGCCAGCAACCGGGACGCTCGGGATGGCTACACCTTC
d_gene: .; j_gene: TRBJ1-6; abundance: .; v_gene: TRBV20-1; CDR3aa: CSASLAGTGSPLHF; CDR3nt: TGCAGTGCTAGTCTTGCAGGGACGGGATCACCCCTCCACTTT
d_gene: .; j_gene: TRBJ2-2; abundance: .; v_gene: TRBV7-9; CDR3aa: CASSLGVGGPTGELFF; CDR3nt: TGTGCCAGCAGCTTAGGCGTTGGGGGGCCGACCGGGGAGCTGTTTTTT
d_gene: TRBD1; j_gene: TRBJ1-6; abundance: .; v_gene: TRBV18; CDR3aa: CASSNRDRGNSPLHF; CDR3nt: TGTGCCAGCTCAAACCGGGACAGGGGCAATTCACCCCTCCACTTT
d_gene: .; j_gene: TRBJ2-1; abundance: .; v_gene: TRBV20-1; CDR3aa: CSARAGEQFF; CDR3nt: TGCAGTGCTAGAGCCGGGGAGCAGTTCTTC
d_gene: .; j_gene: TRBJ1-4; abundance: .; v_gene: TRBV5-6; CDR3aa: CASRPMGTNEKLFF; CDR3nt: TGTGCCAGCAGACCTATGGGAACTAATGAAAAACTGTTTTTT
d_gene: .; j_gene: TRBJ1-5; abundance: few; v_gene: TRBV6-5; CDR3aa: CASRVGGSQPQHF; CDR3nt: TGTGCCAGCAGAGTGGGGGGAAGTCAGCCCCAGCATTTT
d_gene: TRBD1; j_gene: TRBJ1-1; abundance: few; v_gene: TRBV7-9; CDR3aa: CASSPGTGGGNTEAFF; CDR3nt: TGTGCCAGCAGCCCCGGGACAGGGGGCGGGAACACTGAAGCTTTCTTT
d_gene: TRBD2; j_gene: TRBJ2-1; abundance: .; v_gene: TRBV29-1; CDR3aa: CSVGGLAGGPPYNEQFF; CDR3nt: TGCAGCGTCGGGGGACTAGCGGGAGGGCCCCCCTACAATGAGCAGTTCTTC
d_gene: .; j_gene: TRBJ2-7; abundance: .; v_gene: TRBV15; CDR3aa: CATRRGHSSYEQYF; CDR3nt: TGTGCCACCCGAAGGGGCCACTCCTCCTACGAGCAGTACTTC
d_gene: .; j_gene: TRBJ1-1; abundance: once; v_gene: TRBV30; CDR3aa: CAWSRTGLNTEAFF; CDR3nt: TGTGCCTGGAGTAGGACGGGGTTGAACACTGAAGCTTTCTTT
d_gene: TRBD2; j_gene: TRBJ2-3; abundance: few; v_gene: TRBV7-2; CDR3aa: CASRLSGSIGSDTQYF; CDR3nt: TGTGCCAGCAGACTAAGCGGGAGTATAGGGTCAGATACGCAGTATTTT
d_gene: .; j_gene: TRBJ2-7; abundance: .; v_gene: TRBV9; CDR3aa: CASSVIPSDTGASTQYF; CDR3nt: TGTGCCAGCAGCGTAATCCCCAGCGATACGGGAGCGTCGACTCAGTACTTC
d_gene: .; j_gene: TRBJ1-2; abundance: .; v_gene: TRBV20-1; CDR3aa: CSASFIGGWLAYGYTF; CDR3nt: TGCAGTGCTAGTTTCATCGGGGGTTGGTTGGCCTATGGCTACACCTTC
d_gene: TRBD1; j_gene: TRBJ2-2; abundance: .; v_gene: TRBV5-8; CDR3aa: CASSLIVGRQGAQGGELFF; CDR3nt: TGTGCCAGCAGCTTGATTGTGGGACGGCAGGGGGCGCAAGGCGGGGAGCTGTTTTTT
d_gene: TRBD1; j_gene: TRBJ1-1; abundance: .; v_gene: TRBV7-2; CDR3aa: CASSTGTGYPEAFF; CDR3nt: TGTGCCAGCAGCACCGGGACAGGGTACCCTGAAGCTTTCTTT
d_gene: TRBD1; j_gene: TRBJ2-2; abundance: .; v_gene: TRBV27; CDR3aa: CASRLPKSPGQGKPGELFF; CDR3nt: TGTGCCAGCAGACTTCCGAAATCCCCGGGACAGGGAAAACCCGGGGAGCTGTTTTTT
d_gene: .; j_gene: TRBJ1-1; abundance: .; v_gene: TRBV6-4; CDR3aa: CASRETVNTEAFF; CDR3nt: TGTGCCAGCCGAGAAACGGTGAACACTGAAGCTTTCTTT
d_gene: TRBD1; j_gene: TRBJ1-1; abundance: .; v_gene: TRBV3-1/TRBV3-2; CDR3aa: CASSQERQGSSEAFF; CDR3nt: TGTGCCAGCAGCCAAGAAAGACAGGGTAGTTCTGAAGCTTTCTTT
d_gene: TRBD2; j_gene: TRBJ2-1; abundance: .; v_gene: TRBV5-4; CDR3aa: CASRPGGMEYNEQFF; CDR3nt: TGTGCCAGCAGACCCGGGGGGATGGAATACAATGAGCAGTTCTTC
d_gene: .; j_gene: TRBJ2-3; abundance: .; v_gene: TRBV19; CDR3aa: CASSIGGGRGDRQYF; CDR3nt: TGTGCCAGTAGTATAGGAGGCGGACGTGGTGATAGGCAGTATTTT
d_gene: .; j_gene: TRBJ1-5; abundance: .; v_gene: TRBV19; CDR3aa: CASSKYRDLEQPQHF; CDR3nt: TGTGCCAGTAGTAAGTACCGGGACCTTGAACAGCCCCAGCATTTT
d_gene: .; j_gene: TRBJ1-1; abundance: .; v_gene: TRBV6-4; CDR3aa: CASSRGPETEAFF; CDR3nt: TGTGCCAGCAGTCGTGGACCCGAGACTGAAGCTTTCTTT
d_gene: TRBD1; j_gene: TRBJ1-2; abundance: .; v_gene: TRBV7-8; CDR3aa: CASSLGEGARVSGYTF; CDR3nt: TGTGCCAGCAGCTTAGGGGAGGGGGCCCGAGTGTCTGGCTACACCTTC
d_gene: .; j_gene: TRBJ2-5; abundance: .; v_gene: TRBV3-1/TRBV3-2; CDR3aa: CASSQLAVGSWGETQYF; CDR3nt: TGTGCCAGCAGCCAATTGGCAGTTGGATCTTGGGGAGAGACCCAGTACTTC
d_gene: TRBD1; j_gene: TRBJ2-1; abundance: .; v_gene: TRBV2; CDR3aa: CASRSRTGENEQFF; CDR3nt: TGTGCCAGCAGATCTAGGACAGGGGAAAATGAGCAGTTCTTC
d_gene: .; j_gene: TRBJ1-2; abundance: .; v_gene: TRBV4-2; CDR3aa: CASSQVLTEKNYGYTF; CDR3nt: TGTGCCAGCAGCCAAGTACTCACAGAAAAAAACTATGGCTACACCTTC
d_gene: TRBD1; j_gene: TRBJ1-1; abundance: .; v_gene: TRBV5-1; CDR3aa: CASSLQGAEAFF; CDR3nt: TGCGCCAGCAGCTTGCAGGGGGCTGAAGCTTTCTTT
d_gene: .; j_gene: TRBJ2-7; abundance: .; v_gene: TRBV3-1/TRBV3-2; CDR3aa: CASSQDPGHLYEQYF; CDR3nt: TGTGCCAGCAGCCAAGACCCGGGACACCTTTACGAGCAGTACTTC
d_gene: .; j_gene: TRBJ1-5; abundance: .; v_gene: TRBV24-1; CDR3aa: CATSVEGRRNQPQHF; CDR3nt: TGTGCCACCAGCGTCGAGGGGAGGAGGAATCAGCCCCAGCATTTT
d_gene: .; j_gene: TRBJ1-2; abundance: .; v_gene: TRBV5-4; CDR3aa: CASSLEGPYGYTF; CDR3nt: TGTGCCAGCAGCTTGGAGGGCCCCTATGGCTACACCTTC
d_gene: .; j_gene: TRBJ1-1; abundance: .; v_gene: TRBV18; CDR3aa: CASSPGRLNTEAFF; CDR3nt: TGTGCCAGCTCACCGGGACGGTTGAACACTGAAGCTTTCTTT
d_gene: TRBD2; j_gene: TRBJ2-1; abundance: .; v_gene: TRBV5-4; CDR3aa: CASSSGLAGVYEQFF; CDR3nt: TGTGCCAGCAGCTCGGGACTAGCGGGAGTATATGAGCAGTTCTTC
d_gene: .; j_gene: TRBJ2-1; abundance: .; v_gene: TRBV12-3/TRBV12-4; CDR3aa: CASSLWQEQFF; CDR3nt: TGTGCCAGCAGTCTCTGGCAGGAGCAGTTCTTC
d_gene: .; j_gene: TRBJ1-2; abundance: .; v_gene: TRBV12-3/TRBV12-4; CDR3aa: CASSQSPGYTF; CDR3nt: TGTGCCAGCAGCCAGTCTCCTGGCTACACCTTC
d_gene: .; j_gene: TRBJ1-1; abundance: .; v_gene: TRBV3-1/TRBV3-2; CDR3aa: CASSQGRGEAFF; CDR3nt: TGTGCCAGCAGCCAGGGCCGGGGTGAAGCTTTCTTT
d_gene: .; j_gene: TRBJ2-3; abundance: .; v_gene: TRBV6-2/TRBV6-3; CDR3aa: CASSYNRATDTQYF; CDR3nt: TGTGCCAGCAGTTACAACAGGGCCACAGATACGCAGTATTTT
d_gene: .; j_gene: TRBJ1-1; abundance: .; v_gene: TRBV7-9; CDR3aa: CASSAAGGNTEAFF; CDR3nt: TGTGCCAGCAGCGCCGCCGGGGGGAACACTGAAGCTTTCTTT
d_gene: .; j_gene: TRBJ2-5; abundance: .; v_gene: TRBV5-4; CDR3aa: CASSPDSLGETQYF; CDR3nt: TGTGCCAGCAGCCCGGACTCCCTCGGGGAGACCCAGTACTTC